This TCR beta chain was recovered during a study of TIL therapy for anti-PD-1-resistant metastatic lung cancer. Germline V gene lookup returns CDR1 ENHRY and CDR2 SYGVKD. The CDR3 consists of 12 residues. The germline V and J ends were trimmed by 2 bases and 5 bases, with 4 bases remaining between them. The libraries were made with immunoSEQ v3. TCRdb's table, derived via immunoSEQ multiplex PCR, lists solely in-frame clones and lacks some. The sample records 95,000 or so clones, about three fifths being singletons. As to time point: pre-treatment sample, taken before nivolumab and TIL therapy. Pleural nodules or supraclavicular lymph nodes made up most of the excised metastases sampled.

This specimen consisted of tumor tissue, obtained at baseline. The sequence came from a person aged 30 to 80 with non-small cell lung cancer. V and J are TRBV10-3 and TRBJ1-5; D remains ambiguous. DNA of the CDR3: TGTGCCATCAGTGAGAAAGATCAGCCCCAGCATTTT. This codes for CAISEKDQPQHF.